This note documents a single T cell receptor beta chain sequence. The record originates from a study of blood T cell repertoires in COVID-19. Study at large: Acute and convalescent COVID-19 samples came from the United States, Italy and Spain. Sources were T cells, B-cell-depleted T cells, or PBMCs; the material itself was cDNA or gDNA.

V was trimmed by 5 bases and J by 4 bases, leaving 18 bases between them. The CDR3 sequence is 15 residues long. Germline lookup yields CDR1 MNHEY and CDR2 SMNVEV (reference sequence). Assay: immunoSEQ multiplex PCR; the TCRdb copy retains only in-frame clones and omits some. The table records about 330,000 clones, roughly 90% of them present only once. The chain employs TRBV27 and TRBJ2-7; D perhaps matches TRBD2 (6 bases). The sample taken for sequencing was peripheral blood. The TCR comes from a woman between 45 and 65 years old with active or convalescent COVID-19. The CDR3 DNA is TGTGCCAGCAGTCGCCGACTAGAGGGGAGTTACGAGCAGTACTTC. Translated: CASSRRLEGSYEQYF.